This TCR beta chain was captured by sequencing in a study of blood T cells in healthy people across ages. This clonotype occurred a few times. Germline V gives CDR1 SGHDN, CDR2 FVKESK. The CDR3 totals 15 residues. V was trimmed by 3 bases and J by 2 bases, leaving 14 bases between them. For the second PCR, which ran for about 6 to 12 cycles, a sample-barcoded 5' primer and a J-beta primer mix were used. MiXCR, run by TCRdb on the 5' RACE reads, gives a single entry per CDR3 protein. The sample has roughly 1.7 million distinct CDR3 sequences; about 32% are singletons. Sequenced material: blood. The rearrangement uses TRBV14 and TRBJ2-7, with D possibly TRBD2 on 6 matching bases. The clonotype originates from a woman younger than 45 in good health. The CDR3 is CASSQPGTSTYEQYF. CDR3 DNA sequence: TGTGCCAGCAGCCAGCCCGGGACTTCAACCTACGAGCAGTACTTC.